The next 9 T cell receptor beta chains were all read from a single sample in a study of cytomegalovirus exposure and HLA in healthy donors (dated by TCRdb to the late 2010s). The method was the immunoSEQ multiplex PCR assay. TCRdb obtained this table from immuneACCESS and retained in-frame rearrangements with V and J assigned. These tables miss some clones; where compared with another copy, unresolved V genes account for less than half of the shortfall, and the remainder is unexplained. This sample gives about 150,000 clones in total; about 95% of them show up just once. The leading ten clones occupy roughly 1.9% of the sample. The sample comprised PBMCs. The receptors originated from a man aged 18 to 29 in good health and CMV-seropositive.

This chain uses TRBV30 with TRBJ1-2, with 10 bases identical to TRBD1. V shed 0 bases, J shed 10 bases, and the junction held 5 bases outside the gene matches. Germline values: CDR1 GTSNPN, CDR2 SVGIG (reference sequence). The length of the CDR3 is 13 residues. The CDR3 region has the DNA TGTGCCTGGAGTGTAATGACAGGGGGCCCCTACACCTTC. This codes for CAWSVMTGGPYTF.

V and J are TRBV5-1 and TRBJ2-5; 9 positions agree with TRBD1. The length of the CDR3 is 14 residues. CDR1 is SGHRS, CDR2 YFSETQ, per germline. V shed 0 bases and J 5 bases; nucleotides not matched to a gene: 2. Written as DNA, the CDR3 is TGCGCCAGCAGCTTGGCCGGACAGGGGGAGACCCAGTACTTC. This gives the protein CASSLAGQGETQYF. The full variable domain, with the rest looked up from reference TRBV5-1 and TRBJ2-5, is KAGVTQTPRYLIKTRGQQVTLSCSPISGHRSVSWYQQTPGQGLQFLFEYFSETQRNKGNFPGRFSGRQFSNSRSEMNVSTLELGDSALYLCASSLAGQGETQYFGPGTRLLVL.

This rearrangement joins TRBV11-2 to TRBJ2-2, with 14 bases lining up with TRBD2. The CDR3 covers 16 residues. Germline CDR1 is SGHAT and CDR2 is FQNNGV. Trimming at V came to 6 bases and at J to 6 bases, leaving 6 bases not matched to a gene. The CDR3 is CASSWTSGRFAGELFF. The CDR3, as DNA: TGTGCCAGCAGTTGGACTAGCGGGAGGTTTGCCGGGGAGCTGTTTTTT.

The chain recombines TRBV27 with TRBJ1-1; D unclear. The CDR3 sequence is 16 residues long. CDR1 and CDR2 from the germline V gene are MNHEY and SMNVEV (reference sequence). The V end was cut by 3 bases, the J end by 5 bases, with 19 bases between. The CDR3 loop is CASSLWSRPSGTEAFF. The CDR3 DNA reads TGTGCCAGCAGTTTGTGGAGTAGGCCCTCGGGGACTGAAGCTTTCTTT.

J is TRBJ1-5 and V is TRBV4-1; D might be TRBD1 (6 bases). Germline CDR1 MGHRA, CDR2 YSYEKL. The CDR3 runs 17 residues. V dropped 2 bases and J dropped 7 bases, with 21 bases sitting between them. DNA of the CDR3: TGCGCCAGCAGCCAATTACCTCTCGTGGGGGCAGGGCAGCCCCAGCATTTT. Encoded protein: CASSQLPLVGAGQPQHF.

This clone was seen only once. The J gene is TRBJ1-3, the V gene TRBV10-3; 7 bases line up with TRBD1. The germline V gene encodes CDR1 ENHRY and CDR2 SYGVKD. The CDR3 extends over 13 amino acids. Unmatched junction bases numbered 8, after V lost 10 bases and J lost 5 bases. Here the CDR3 reads CATLWTGRNTIYF. The CDR3 DNA is TGTGCCACCTTATGGACAGGCCGAAACACCATATATTTT.

V usage is TRBV6-1 and J usage is TRBJ1-5; 7 bases align to TRBD1. The length of the CDR3 is 14 residues. The V and J ends lost 8 bases and 1 base, in that order; junction bases with no gene match: 5. Germline CDR1 MNHNS, CDR2 SASEGT. CDR3 amino acids: CASGAGGSNQPQHF. The CDR3, as DNA: TGTGCCAGCGGAGCAGGGGGAAGCAATCAGCCCCAGCATTTT.

This chain links TRBV28 with TRBJ1-4, with 10 bases lining up with TRBD1. The CDR3 is made up of 14 amino acids. CDR1 and CDR2 (germline): MDHEN, SYDVKM. V gave up 6 bases and J gave up 10 bases; unmatched junction bases: 8. CDR3 bases: TGTGCCAGCAGGACCGGGACAGGGGTTGGAAAACTGTTTTTT. The encoded protein is CASRTGTGVGKLFF.

The gene calls are TRBV9 and TRBJ1-6; D not resolved. Trimming stripped 2 bases from V and 5 bases from J, with 2 bases between. Per the germline V gene, CDR1 is SGDLS and CDR2 is YYNGEE. There are 12 residues in the CDR3. The chain's CDR3 is CASSVNNSPLHF. CDR3 nucleotide sequence: TGTGCCAGCAGCGTTAATAATTCACCCCTCCACTTT.